The clone carrying this TCR beta chain was seen a few times. From germline, CDR1 is SGHDN and CDR2 FVKESK. The CDR3 sequence is 15 residues long. V was clipped by 0 bases and J by 4 bases, with 12 bases between them. This entry belongs to a study of T cells in Graves' hyperthyroidism and ophthalmopathy. Disease duration was under 3 months in the ophthalmopathy patients, who also had a Clinical Activity Score of at least 3 and a NOSPECS grade of at least 4. The TCR beta CDR3 regions underwent amplification using RNA transcripts as the source. Using the HTBI primer set, a first-round RT-PCR was run on the TCR CDR3. TCRdb processed the multiplex PCR reads anew with MiXCR; each CDR3 protein has one entry. Of hundreds of thousands of distinct CDR3 sequences listed, under 15% are singletons.

The receptor was isolated from a woman aged 40 to 50 with Graves' ophthalmopathy. What was sequenced was blood. The V call is TRBV14, the J call TRBJ2-5; maybe TRBD2 (5 bases). CDR3 in DNA: TGTGCCAGCAGCCAAGATCTCCGGGATGGAGAGACCCAGTACTTC. It translates to CASSQDLRDGETQYF.